The 32 T cell receptor beta chains listed next were all sequenced from one sample in a study of blood T cell repertoires in COVID-19. Here immunoSEQ multiplex PCR was the method, and the copy in TCRdb shows in-frame clones only, minus some. The sample comprises roughly 100,000 clones, less than 80% of which are singletons, and roughly 6% rests with the top ten. The sequenced sample was peripheral blood. The receptors derive from a man older than 75 with COVID-19, enrolled during active disease.

This clone was counted once. The V gene is TRBV30, the J gene TRBJ2-3, with 9 bases that match TRBD2. Per germline, CDR1 GTSNPN and CDR2 SVGIG (reference sequence). V lost 5 bases and J lost 0; bases outside the gene matches: 0. The CDR3 is 13 residues long. The CDR3 reads CAWGLASTDTQYF. DNA of the CDR3: TGTGCCTGGGGACTAGCGAGCACAGATACGCAGTATTTT. The complete variable domain, with remaining parts taken from reference TRBV30 and TRBJ2-3, reads SQTIHQWPATLVQPVGSPLSLECTVEGTSNPNLYWYRQAAGRGLQLLFYSVGIGQISSEVPQNLSASRPQDRQFILSSKKLLLSDSGFYLCAWGLASTDTQYFGPGTRLTVL.

The chain carries TRBV28 and TRBJ2-7, with 8 positions matching TRBD1. Germline CDR1 reads MDHEN; CDR2 reads SYDVKM. The CDR3 loop spans 14 amino acids. The V segment lost 6 bases and the J segment 3 bases; nucleotides outside the gene matches: 7. CDR3 sequence (DNA): TGTGCCAGCAGCCCCGGACAGGGTTTCTACGAGCAGTACTTC. The encoded protein is CASSPGQGFYEQYF.

This clone was observed a few times. V and J are TRBV28 and TRBJ1-6; 10 bases match TRBD1. Germline assignment: CDR1 MDHEN and CDR2 SYDVKM. V gave up 6 bases and J gave up 7 bases; unmatched junction bases: 3. The CDR3 is 14 residues long. The CDR3 is CASSSGQGNSPLHF. CDR3 DNA sequence: TGTGCCAGCAGCTCGGGACAGGGGAATTCACCCCTCCACTTT.

This chain uses TRBV5-1 with TRBJ1-1; 7 nucleotides match TRBD1. V was pared by 4 bases and J by 3 bases, with 12 bases of the junction left unmatched. From germline, CDR1 is SGHRS and CDR2 YFSETQ. This CDR3 is built from 16 residues. For the CDR3, the DNA is TGCGCCAGCAGCCCCCTTCGACAGGGTAGTGACACTGAAGCTTTCTTT. This encodes CASSPLRQGSDTEAFF.

V is TRBV12-5 and J is TRBJ2-1, with 7 bases that match TRBD1. V dropped 0 bases and J dropped 2; count of bases not matched to a gene: 7. The CDR3 length is 17 residues. Per germline, CDR1 LGHNT and CDR2 FRNRAP. CDR3 DNA sequence: TGTGCTAGTGGTTTGGTAAATAAAGGGGGCCCCTACAATGAGCAGTTCTTC. Amino acids: CASGLVNKGGPYNEQFF. Full variable domain (rest looked up from reference TRBV12-5 and TRBJ2-1): DARVTQTPRHKVTEMGQEVTMRCQPILGHNTVFWYRQTMMQGLELLAYFRNRAPLDDSGMPKDRFSAEMPDATLATLKIQPSEPRDSAVYFCASGLVNKGGPYNEQFFGPGTRLTVL.

The genes are TRBV9 and TRBJ2-2, with 8 nucleotides matching TRBD2. The CDR3 is 15 residues long. V shed 0 bases, J shed 7 bases, and the junction held 5 bases outside the gene matches. Germline V lookup: CDR1 SGDLS, CDR2 YYNGEE. As DNA, the CDR3 is TGTGCCAGCAGCGTAGGGAGCGGGAGTATCGGGGAGCTGTTTTTT. Encoded protein: CASSVGSGSIGELFF.

This clone has only a few counts. The rearrangement links TRBV6-5 to TRBJ2-2; 9 bases align to TRBD1. Germline trimming cut 0 bases from V and 8 bases from J; bases unmatched to any gene: 7. The germline V gene has CDR1 MNHEY and CDR2 SVGAGI. The CDR3 extends over 16 amino acids. The CDR3 loop is CASSYSGTGRSGELFF. The CDR3 bases are TGTGCCAGCAGTTACTCCGGGACAGGGCGTTCTGGGGAGCTGTTTTTT.

This clone came up once. This rearrangement joins TRBV5-1 to TRBJ2-7, with D possibly being TRBD2 (6 bases). Germline-derived CDR1 and CDR2 are SGHRS and YFSETQ. The CDR3 contains 14 residues. V was pared by 4 bases and J by 6 bases, with 17 bases between. CDR3 amino acids: CASSPGWGGGEQYF. The CDR3 bases are TGCGCCAGCAGCCCCGGGTGGGGAGGTGGCGAGCAGTACTTC.

This chain's CDR3 is CASSILGQGEAFF. The CDR3 coding sequence is TGTGCCAGTAGTATCCTCGGACAGGGTGAAGCTTTCTTT. The chain employs TRBV19 and TRBJ1-1, with 8 bases that match TRBD1. This CDR3 region has 13 residues. Losses at the gene ends were 3 bases for V and 7 bases for J; bases not matched to a gene: 4. Germline values: CDR1 LNHDA, CDR2 SQIVND (reference sequence). Based on the CDR3 plus reference TRBV19 and TRBJ1-1, the full variable domain is DGGITQSPKYLFRKEGQNVTLSCEQNLNHDAMYWYRQDPGQGLRLIYYSQIVNDFQKGDIAEGYSVSREKKESFPLTVTSAQKNPTAFYLCASSILGQGEAFFGQGTRLTVV.

The chain employs TRBV27 and TRBJ2-7; 12 bases map to TRBD2. The germline gives CDR1 MNHEY, CDR2 SMNVEV (reference sequence). The CDR3 extends over 19 amino acids. V lost 0 bases to trimming and J lost 7 bases; unmatched junction nucleotides: 16. Here the CDR3 DNA reads TGTGCCAGCAGTTTATCGAAGGCTAGCGGGAGGGCCTCCCGTAGAGAGCAGTACTTC. Its translation: CASSLSKASGRASRREQYF.

The chain uses TRBV27 and TRBJ1-1; the D is unclear. The germline CDR1 and CDR2 sequences are MNHEY and SMNVEV (reference sequence). Trimming stripped 6 bases from V and 7 bases from J, with 12 bases between. The CDR3 runs to 12 residues. The CDR3 loop is CASREAGGEAFF. The CDR3 DNA reads TGTGCCAGCAGGGAGGCGGGAGGTGAAGCTTTCTTT.

About this clone itself: The same CDR3 is also encoded by other DNA sequences in this sample. V is TRBV7-3 and J is TRBJ2-5; no reliable D call. V shed 1 base and J shed 4 bases, with 7 bases lying between them. This CDR3 has 13 amino acids. CDR1 SGHTA and CDR2 FQGTGA come from the germline V gene. The CDR3 nucleotides read TGTGCCAGCAGCTTAAGTCTAGGAGAGACCCAGTACTTC. It translates to CASSLSLGETQYF. The full variable domain, in which reference TRBV7-3 and TRBJ2-5 provide the parts outside the CDR3, is GAGVSQTPSNKVTEKGKYVELRCDPISGHTALYWYRQSLGQGPEFLIYFQGTGAADDSGLPNDRFFAVRPEGSVSTLKIQRTERGDSAVYLCASSLSLGETQYFGPGTRLLVL.

The chain is built from TRBV5-6 and TRBJ1-2; D is perhaps TRBD1 (5 bases). The germline V gene encodes CDR1 SGHDT and CDR2 YYEEEE. This CDR3 is built from 13 residues. The V end was cut by 2 bases, the J end by 8 bases, with 13 bases between. The DNA of the CDR3 is TGTGCCAGCAGCTTACGAACGGGGGAAGGCTACACCTTC. Translated: CASSLRTGEGYTF.

The V gene is TRBV5-1, the J gene TRBJ2-3; 9 bases match TRBD2. V shed 3 bases and J 3 bases; nucleotides not matched to a gene: 14. Germline V lookup: CDR1 SGHRS, CDR2 YFSETQ. This CDR3 has 18 amino acids. The CDR3, as DNA: TGCGCCAGCAGCTCCACCTGGCGGGAGGGCCCTCTTACAGATACGCAGTATTTT. Translating it yields CASSSTWREGPLTDTQYF.

J is TRBJ1-5 and V is TRBV19, with unresolved D. The CDR3 covers 14 residues. The V end lost 3 bases, the J end lost 2 bases, and 8 bases lay between the germline ends. CDR1 is LNHDA, CDR2 SQIVND, per germline (reference sequence). The CDR3 region has the DNA TGTGCCAGTAGTATGGAGATGGGCAATCAGCCCCAGCATTTT. Amino acid sequence: CASSMEMGNQPQHF.

This chain connects TRBV3-1 (or the pseudogene TRBV3-2) to TRBJ1-6, with 10 bases aligning to TRBD1. Germline lookup yields CDR1 LGHDT and CDR2 YNNKEL (reference sequence). The CDR3 totals 14 residues. V dropped 5 bases and J dropped 10; count of bases not matched to a gene: 5. CDR3 sequence reads: CASSSGTGESPLHF. DNA of the CDR3: TGTGCCAGCAGCTCCGGGACAGGGGAATCACCCCTCCACTTT.

The chain has TRBV18 and TRBJ2-1; D is possibly TRBD2 (6 bases). The CDR3 loop spans 18 amino acids. V was clipped by 5 bases and J by 2 bases, with 22 bases between them. Germline CDR1 and CDR2: KGHSH and LQKENI. The chain's CDR3 is CASSGLTGAGSAYNEQFF. The CDR3 DNA follows: TGTGCCAGCTCAGGCCTTACGGGAGCTGGGAGCGCCTACAATGAGCAGTTCTTC.

This sequence joins TRBV6-5 and TRBJ1-4; TRBD1 matches at 7 bases. With V trimmed by 6 bases and J by 4 bases, 5 bases remained unmatched. This CDR3 region has 14 residues. Per the germline V gene, CDR1 is MNHEY and CDR2 is SVGAGI. The CDR3 loop reads CASRPGQLNEKLFF. The CDR3 nucleotides read TGTGCCAGCAGGCCGGGACAGCTTAATGAAAAACTGTTTTTT.

This sequence joins TRBV6-5 and TRBJ2-5; 8 bases map to TRBD1. Germline CDR1 and CDR2: MNHEY and SVGAGI. V dropped 0 bases and J dropped 5; count of bases not matched to a gene: 8. This CDR3 comprises 16 residues. CDR3 sequence (DNA): TGTGCCAGCAGTTACTCAAGGGCAGGGGGCCCCGAGACCCAGTACTTC. Translation: CASSYSRAGGPETQYF.

CDR3 protein: CASSMSLAGGAYGSPQDTQYF. In DNA form, the CDR3 reads TGTGCCAGTAGTATGTCCCTAGCGGGAGGGGCATACGGGTCGCCACAGGATACGCAGTATTTT. The chain employs TRBV19 and TRBJ2-3, with 12 bases aligning to TRBD2. CDR3 size: 21 residues. V shed 3 bases, J shed 6 bases, and the junction held 22 bases outside the gene matches. CDR1 is LNHDA, CDR2 SQIVND, per germline (reference sequence).

The chain links TRBV9 to TRBJ2-7, with a weak D call TRBD2 (5 bases). The CDR3 has 16 residues. The germline CDR1 and CDR2 sequences are SGDLS and YYNGEE. The V end lost 0 bases, the J end lost 6 bases, and 19 bases lay between the germline ends. CDR3 sequence reads: CASSVEFSAGLGEQYF. The CDR3 coding sequence is TGTGCCAGCAGCGTAGAGTTTTCGGCCGGACTTGGCGAGCAGTACTTC.

The chain is built from TRBV12-3 or TRBV12-4 and TRBJ2-3; the D is unclear. The CDR3 consists of 11 residues. Trimming pared 3 bases from V and 6 bases from J, leaving 4 bases between. The CDR3 DNA follows: TGTGCCAGCAGTTTCGTGGATACGCAGTATTTT. This codes for CASSFVDTQYF.

The CDR3 sequence: CASSFQSRSEQFF. The CDR3 DNA reads as TGTGCCAGCAGTTTTCAATCTCGGTCAGAGCAGTTCTTC. The V and J genes are TRBV12-3 or TRBV12-4 and TRBJ2-1; D is ambiguous. The CDR3 totals 13 residues. V dropped 3 bases and J dropped 10 bases, with 13 bases sitting between them.

In regard to this clone: Other nucleotide sequences in the sample specify the same CDR3. V is TRBV5-1 and J is TRBJ1-3; D might be TRBD1 (5 bases). Trimming took 0 bases from V and 4 from J, leaving 8 bases between them. The CDR3 has 14 residues. CDR1 SGHRS and CDR2 YFSETQ come from the germline V gene. The CDR3 DNA follows: TGCGCCAGCAGCTTGGCAGGGTACGGAAACACCATATATTTT. The encoded protein is CASSLAGYGNTIYF.

This clone was seen a handful of times. The chain combines TRBV6-6 with TRBJ2-5, with D tentatively TRBD1 (5 bases). Germline CDR1 and CDR2: MNHNY and SVGAGI (reference sequence). V dropped 5 bases and J dropped 5 bases, with 6 bases sitting between them. The CDR3 is made up of 11 amino acids. In nucleotides, the CDR3 is TGTGCCAGCAGTGCAGGGGAGACCCAGTACTTC. Protein sequence: CASSAGETQYF.

This CDR3 is CASSGRDSPPRKQYF. The DNA of the CDR3 is TGTGCCAGCAGCGGGCGGGACAGCCCACCTCGTAAGCAGTACTTC. V usage is TRBV3-1 (or the pseudogene TRBV3-2) and J usage is TRBJ2-7; weak D call: TRBD1 (7 bases). Deletions cut 5 bases from V and 8 bases from J, with 22 bases between. CDR3 length: 15 amino acids. Germline V gene data show CDR1 as LGHDT and CDR2 as YNNKEL (reference sequence).

The chain carries TRBV3-1 (or the pseudogene TRBV3-2) and TRBJ2-2; D gene unclear. Germline CDR1 is LGHDT and CDR2 is YNNKEL (reference sequence). Trimming took 1 base from V and 7 from J, leaving 4 bases between them. The CDR3 is made up of 12 amino acids. Written as DNA, the CDR3 is TGTGCCAGCAGCCAAGTCGTCGGGGAGCTGTTTTTT. Translated: CASSQVVGELFF.

The rearrangement joins TRBV6-2 or TRBV6-3 to TRBJ2-7; 7 nucleotides align to TRBD1. CDR1 and CDR2 (germline): MNHEY, SVGEGT. This CDR3 is built from 14 residues. J lost 4 bases, V lost 4 bases, and 7 bases had no gene match. The CDR3 DNA reads as TGTGCCAGCAGTTTAGGTCACAGGGGTTACGAGCAGTACTTC. Protein sequence: CASSLGHRGYEQYF.

V gene TRBV5-4 combines with J gene TRBJ1-1; 7 nucleotides match TRBD1. The CDR3 totals 15 residues. V lost 0 bases and J lost 1; bases outside the gene matches: 3. Germline lookup yields CDR1 SGHNT and CDR2 YYREEE (reference sequence). The CDR3 spells CASSLAYRGNTEAFF. As DNA, the CDR3 is TGTGCCAGCAGCTTGGCCTACAGGGGGAACACTGAAGCTTTCTTT. Variable domain in full (rest from reference TRBV5-4 and TRBJ1-1): ETGVTQSPTHLIKTRGQQVTLRCSSQSGHNTVSWYQQALGQGPQFIFQYYREEENGRGNFPPRFSGLQFPNYSSELNVNALELDDSALYLCASSLAYRGNTEAFFGQGTRLTVV.

This chain uses TRBV5-1 with TRBJ2-2, with 10 bases identical to TRBD1. Trimming removed 1 base from V and 7 bases from J; junction bases left unmatched: 4. Looked up from germline, CDR1 is SGHRS and CDR2 is YFSETQ. The CDR3 contains 15 residues. CDR3 protein: CASSLRQGARGELFF. Written as DNA, the CDR3 is TGCGCCAGCAGCTTGCGACAGGGGGCGCGCGGGGAGCTGTTTTTT.

The chain combines TRBV9 with TRBJ1-2; 10 nucleotides align to TRBD1. Per the germline V gene, CDR1 is SGDLS and CDR2 is YYNGEE. The CDR3 is 14 amino acids. Trimming removed 4 bases from V and 6 bases from J; junction bases left unmatched: 6. CDR3 in DNA: TGTGCCAGCAGCTCCCAAGGGACAGGGGATGGCTACACCTTC. Its translation is CASSSQGTGDGYTF.

This clone was found once. The V call is TRBV5-1, the J call TRBJ1-1, with TRBD1 matching over 8 bases. With 7 bases clipped from V and 2 bases from J, the junction kept 4 bases outside the gene matches. CDR3 length equals 13 residues. Germline V lookup: CDR1 SGHRS, CDR2 YFSETQ. The CDR3 DNA sequence: TGCGCCAGCCGACAGGGGACTAACACTGAAGCTTTCTTT. This gives the protein CASRQGTNTEAFF.